These 6 T cell receptor beta chains share one sample of origin, sequenced in a study of shared clonotypes between healthy human individuals. Clones were sequenced by immunoSEQ multiplex PCR, and TCRdb holds only the in-frame ones, with some missing. The table lists about a million clones, about 74% of them singletons. Sequencing was carried out using memory CD4+ T cells sorted from blood. Subset specified: CD45RA-negative fraction. These receptors all stem from a man in his late teens or twenties in good health.

This rearrangement joins TRBV30 to TRBJ1-4, with D possibly being TRBD1 (5 bases). V shed 4 bases and J shed 4 bases, with 13 bases lying between them. The germline gives CDR1 GTSNPN, CDR2 SVGIG (reference sequence). This CDR3 has 14 residues. The chain's CDR3 is CAWTKGRVNEKLFF. DNA of the CDR3: TGTGCCTGGACGAAGGGGCGGGTTAATGAAAAACTGTTTTTT.

This rearrangement joins TRBV2 to TRBJ2-3; D ambiguous. The CDR3 consists of 12 residues. Germline V gene lookup returns CDR1 SNHLY and CDR2 FYNNEI. Trimming shortened V by 4 bases and J by 2 bases, and 4 bases separated the two germline ends. DNA of the CDR3: TGTGCCAGCAGTGCCATCACAGATACGCAGTATTTT. This translates into CASSAITDTQYF.

The genes are TRBV7-3 and TRBJ1-1, with a weak D call TRBD1 (5 bases). The CDR3 covers 14 residues. CDR1 is SGHTA, CDR2 FQGTGA, per germline. V dropped 5 bases and J dropped 4 bases, with 14 bases sitting between them. CDR3 in DNA: TGTGCCAGCAGCGTATCCAGGGATTCCACTGAAGCTTTCTTT. It yields the protein CASSVSRDSTEAFF.

The chain uses TRBV10-1 and TRBJ1-1; no definite D call. Germline V gene data show CDR1 as WNHNN and CDR2 as SYGVQD (reference sequence). The V end was cut by 2 bases, the J end by 2 bases, with 6 bases between. The CDR3 is made up of 13 amino acids. Here the CDR3 reads CASSERHNTEAFF. The CDR3 coding sequence is TGCGCCAGCAGTGAGAGGCACAACACTGAAGCTTTCTTT.

This sequence joins TRBV28 and TRBJ1-5; weak D call: TRBD1 (5 bases). The CDR3 is 16 residues long. The V end lost 6 bases, the J end lost 1 base, and 16 bases lay between the germline ends. The germline V gene encodes CDR1 MDHEN and CDR2 SYDVKM. CDR3 DNA sequence: TGTGCCAGCAGCCCGGGACGCCGAGGAAGCAATCAGCCCCAGCATTTT. Encoded protein: CASSPGRRGSNQPQHF.

The V gene is TRBV7-9, the J gene TRBJ2-7; a possible D gene is TRBD2 (6 bases). V lost 5 bases and J 6 bases, leaving 11 bases between the germline ends. CDR3 length: 12 amino acids. The germline gives CDR1 SEHNR, CDR2 FQNEAQ (reference sequence). The CDR3 coding sequence is TGTGCCAGCAGCGAGACTAGTTTCGAGCAGTACTTC. It encodes CASSETSFEQYF.